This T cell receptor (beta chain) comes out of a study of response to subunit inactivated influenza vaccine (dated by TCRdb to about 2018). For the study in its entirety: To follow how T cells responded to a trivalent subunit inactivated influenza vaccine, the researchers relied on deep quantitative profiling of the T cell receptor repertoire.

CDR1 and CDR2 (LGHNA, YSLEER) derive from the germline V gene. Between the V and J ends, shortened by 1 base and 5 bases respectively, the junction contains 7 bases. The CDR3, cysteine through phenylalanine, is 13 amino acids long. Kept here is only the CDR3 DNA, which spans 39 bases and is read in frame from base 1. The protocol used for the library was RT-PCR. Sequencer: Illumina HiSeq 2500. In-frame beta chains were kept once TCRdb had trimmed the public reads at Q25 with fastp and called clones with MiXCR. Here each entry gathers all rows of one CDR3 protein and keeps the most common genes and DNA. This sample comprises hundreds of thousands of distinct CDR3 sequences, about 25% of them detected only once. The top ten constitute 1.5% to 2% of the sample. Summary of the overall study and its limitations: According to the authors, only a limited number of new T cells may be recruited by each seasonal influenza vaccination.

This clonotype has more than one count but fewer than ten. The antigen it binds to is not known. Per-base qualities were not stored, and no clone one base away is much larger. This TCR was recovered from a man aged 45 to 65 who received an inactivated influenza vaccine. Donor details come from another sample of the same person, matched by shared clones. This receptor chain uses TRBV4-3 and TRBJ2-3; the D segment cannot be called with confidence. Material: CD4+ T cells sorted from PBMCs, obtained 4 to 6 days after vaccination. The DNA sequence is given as TGCGCCAGCAGCCAAGTTCGAGGAGATACGCAGTATTTT. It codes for CASSQVRGDTQYF.